The rows below give T cell receptor beta chains drawn from one sample of a study of blood T cell repertoires in COVID-19. The table came from immunoSEQ multiplex PCR; TCRdb's copy has only in-frame clones and leaves some out. The data hold about 59,000 clones, with over 70% observed a single time. The sample comprised peripheral blood. Source of these receptors: a woman aged 50 to 60 with active or convalescent COVID-19. CDR3s include the opening cysteine and the closing phenylalanine or tryptophan. The order of the fields is CDR3 protein, CDR3 DNA, V gene, D gene, clone size, J gene, CDR3 length. The D gene is left open where the match is weak. Where a row states a size, it is once, few, many or the class of an expanded clone; other rows omit it.

CDR3aa: CASSHVGGTVEETQYF
CDR3nt: TGTGCCAGCAGCCACGTTGGAGGGACAGTCGAAGAGACCCAGTACTTC
v_gene: TRBV3-1/TRBV3-2
d_gene: .
abundance: many
j_gene: TRBJ2-5
len: 16

CDR3aa: CASSPGTSGRWVEQYF
CDR3nt: TGCGCCAGCAGCCCGGGGACTAGCGGCCGCTGGGTTGAGCAGTACTTC
v_gene: TRBV5-1
d_gene: TRBD2
abundance: .
j_gene: TRBJ2-7
len: 16

CDR3aa: CAWSVPGGPETQYF
CDR3nt: TGTGCCTGGAGTGTACCCGGGGGTCCCGAGACCCAGTACTTC
v_gene: TRBV30
d_gene: .
abundance: .
j_gene: TRBJ2-5
len: 14

CDR3aa: CSVDGTGEITEAFF
CDR3nt: TGCAGCGTTGACGGGACAGGGGAGATCACTGAAGCTTTCTTT
v_gene: TRBV29-1
d_gene: TRBD1
abundance: .
j_gene: TRBJ1-1
len: 14

CDR3aa: CASSQIQREGETQYF
CDR3nt: TGTGCCAGCAGCCAAATCCAGCGGGAGGGGGAGACCCAGTACTTC
v_gene: TRBV4-2
d_gene: TRBD2
abundance: .
j_gene: TRBJ2-5
len: 15

CDR3aa: CATQSGGSTEAFF
CDR3nt: TGTGCCACCCAGAGCGGGGGGAGCACTGAAGCTTTCTTT
v_gene: TRBV18
d_gene: .
abundance: few
j_gene: TRBJ1-1
len: 13

CDR3aa: CASSYEAGGPYNEQFF
CDR3nt: TGTGCCAGCAGTTACGAGGCGGGAGGGCCCTACAATGAGCAGTTCTTC
v_gene: TRBV6-2/TRBV6-3
d_gene: TRBD2
abundance: .
j_gene: TRBJ2-1
len: 16

CDR3aa: CATTEGGRFGANVLTF
CDR3nt: TGTGCCACCACCGAGGGGGGGCGCTTCGGGGCCAACGTCCTGACTTTC
v_gene: TRBV19
d_gene: .
abundance: .
j_gene: TRBJ2-6
len: 16

CDR3aa: CASSPVRTSGGNEQFF
CDR3nt: TGTGCCAGCAGCCCGGTTCGGACTAGCGGGGGGAATGAGCAGTTCTTC
v_gene: TRBV5-6
d_gene: TRBD2
abundance: .
j_gene: TRBJ2-1
len: 16

CDR3aa: CATSSSGFYNEQFF
CDR3nt: TGTGCCACCAGCTCTAGCGGGTTTTACAATGAGCAGTTCTTC
v_gene: TRBV24-1
d_gene: TRBD2
abundance: .
j_gene: TRBJ2-1
len: 14

CDR3aa: CASSESTNRGLGSPLHF
CDR3nt: TGTGCCAGCAGTGAATCGACGAACAGGGGGTTGGGATCACCCCTCCACTTT
v_gene: TRBV6-1
d_gene: TRBD1
abundance: once
j_gene: TRBJ1-6
len: 17

CDR3aa: CASRNGFSSYNEQFF
CDR3nt: TGCGCCAGCAGAAACGGGTTTAGCTCCTACAATGAGCAGTTCTTC
v_gene: TRBV4-1
d_gene: .
abundance: .
j_gene: TRBJ2-1
len: 15

CDR3aa: CASSFEDRGYGYTF
CDR3nt: TGCGCCAGCAGCTTCGAGGACAGGGGCTATGGCTACACCTTC
v_gene: TRBV5-1
d_gene: TRBD1
abundance: .
j_gene: TRBJ1-2
len: 14

CDR3aa: CSVARDRVSYEQYF
CDR3nt: TGCAGCGTTGCTCGGGACAGGGTCTCCTACGAGCAGTACTTC
v_gene: TRBV29-1
d_gene: TRBD1
abundance: few
j_gene: TRBJ2-7
len: 14

CDR3aa: CASSTTVGETQYF
CDR3nt: TGTGCCAGTAGTACGACAGTTGGAGAGACCCAGTACTTC
v_gene: TRBV19
d_gene: .
abundance: .
j_gene: TRBJ2-5
len: 13

CDR3aa: CASSNGQEKLAFF
CDR3nt: TGTGCCAGCAGCAACGGACAGGAAAAATTAGCTTTCTTT
v_gene: TRBV5-4
d_gene: TRBD1
abundance: .
j_gene: TRBJ1-1
len: 13

CDR3aa: CASSVWEGSTGELFF
CDR3nt: TGTGCCAGCAGCGTCTGGGAGGGGTCCACCGGGGAGCTGTTTTTT
v_gene: TRBV9
d_gene: TRBD2
abundance: few
j_gene: TRBJ2-2
len: 15